There are a few counts of the clone carrying this T cell receptor (beta chain). The target antigen is unknown. The data belong to a study of T-cell memory formation after mild COVID-19. Study-wide results and limits: Unconfirmed was the SARS-CoV-2 specificity of second-wave clones that peaked on day 37. Clones that got smaller from day 15 to 85 had even CD4/CD8, while clones growing later tipped toward CD4+.

The CDR3 spans 17 residues. CDR1 LGHNA and CDR2 YSLEER come from the germline V gene. Germline trimming cut 0 bases from V and 8 bases from J; bases unmatched to any gene: 10. TCRdb called the 5' RACE reads again in MiXCR, with one record for every CDR3 protein. The sample shows 250,000 to 300,000 distinct CDR3 sequences, 15% to 20% of them seen only once. Source material: PBMCs or a T cell subset sorted from them (not recorded which). The receptor was derived from a man aged 18 to 30 who had mild COVID-19 (a few samples of this study predate the infection). Cell type and time point are not known. This chain joins TRBV4-3 and TRBJ1-2; 12 bases match TRBD1. Here the CDR3 reads CASSQDSRDRGLHGYTF. As DNA, the CDR3 is TGCGCCAGCAGCCAAGATAGCCGGGACAGGGGGCTGCACGGCTACACCTTC.